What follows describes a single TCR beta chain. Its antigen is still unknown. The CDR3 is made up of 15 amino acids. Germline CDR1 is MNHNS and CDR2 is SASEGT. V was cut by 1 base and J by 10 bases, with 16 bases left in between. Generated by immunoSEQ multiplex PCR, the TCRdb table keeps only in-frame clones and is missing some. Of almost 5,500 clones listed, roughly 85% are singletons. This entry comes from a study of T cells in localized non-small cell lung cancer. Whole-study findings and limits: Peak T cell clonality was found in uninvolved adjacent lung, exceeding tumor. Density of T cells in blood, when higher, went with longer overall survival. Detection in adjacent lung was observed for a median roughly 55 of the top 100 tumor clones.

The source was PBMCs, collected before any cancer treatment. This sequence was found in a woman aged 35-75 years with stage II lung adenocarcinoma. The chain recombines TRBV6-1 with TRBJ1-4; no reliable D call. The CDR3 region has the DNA TGTGCCAGCAGTGAAGTGGGGAATAAAGAAGGAAAACTGTTTTTT. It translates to CASSEVGNKEGKLFF.